These T cell receptor beta chains were read from a single sample in a study of T cells in Graves' hyperthyroidism and ophthalmopathy. MiXCR was run by TCRdb on the multiplex PCR reads, yielding one entry per CDR3 protein. The sample lists some 510,000 distinct CDR3 sequences, less than 25% occurring once. The sample taken for sequencing was blood. These receptors all stem from a man aged 18 to 35 with Graves' hyperthyroidism. CDR3s include the opening cysteine and the closing phenylalanine or tryptophan. D genes are given only for firm matches. Rows give clone size only sometimes, using once, few, many, or a class for an expanded clone.

J | length | V | D | size | DNA | CDR3
TRBJ1-1 | 14 | TRBV12-3/TRBV12-4 | . | . | TGTGCCAGCATCAACCGGGGGCTGGGCACTGAAGCTTTCTTT | CASINRGLGTEAFF
TRBJ2-2 | 14 | TRBV12-3/TRBV12-4 | . | many | TGTGCCAGTTCCGGTTCGAGGAACACCGGGGAGCTGTTTTTT | CASSGSRNTGELFF
TRBJ2-2 | 16 | TRBV19 | . | few | TGTGCCAGTAGTCCCTCGACAGAAAAGTACACCGGGGAGCTGTTTTTT | CASSPSTEKYTGELFF
TRBJ1-2 | 13 | TRBV7-9 | . | few | TGTGCCAGCATCTCTGGGGCCGAGTATGGCTACACCTTC | CASISGAEYGYTF
TRBJ2-7 | 15 | TRBV25-1 | TRBD1 | . | TGTGCCAGCAGTTATATGACAGGGGGAAACTACGAGCAGTACTTC | CASSYMTGGNYEQYF
TRBJ2-7 | 12 | TRBV29-1 | . | few | TGCAGCGTTGTTGAGGGAGTCTACGAGCAGTACTTC | CSVVEGVYEQYF
TRBJ1-1 | 14 | TRBV12-3/TRBV12-4 | TRBD1 | few | TGTGCCAGCAGGCCGGACAGGGTTGGGGCTGAAGCTTTCTTT | CASRPDRVGAEAFF
TRBJ1-5 | 13 | TRBV12-3/TRBV12-4 | . | . | TGTGCCACAACTACCGGGTTTGGGCAGCCCCAGCATTTT | CATTTGFGQPQHF
TRBJ1-5 | 14 | TRBV6-2/TRBV6-3 | . | . | TGTGCCAGCCGGGAGGGTTTGGGCAATCAGCCCCAGCATTTT | CASREGLGNQPQHF
TRBJ2-5 | 14 | TRBV2 | TRBD2 | . | TGTGCCAGCAGTCCGACTAGCGGGAGAGAGACCCAGTACTTC | CASSPTSGRETQYF
TRBJ1-1 | 15 | TRBV19 | TRBD1 | . | TGTGCCAGTAGAGACAGGGGGTTGATGAACACTGAAGCTTTCTTT | CASRDRGLMNTEAFF
TRBJ2-7 | 14 | TRBV28 | TRBD1 | many | TGTGCCAGCAGGAACCGGGACAGGTCCTACGAGCAGTACTTC | CASRNRDRSYEQYF
TRBJ2-7 | 12 | TRBV19 | . | . | TGTGCCAGTAGTACACAGGGAAACGAGCAGTACTTC | CASSTQGNEQYF
TRBJ2-5 | 14 | TRBV24-1 | . | many | TGTGCCACCAGTGATCGCCTGAGCCAGGAGACCCAGTACTTC | CATSDRLSQETQYF
TRBJ2-7 | 16 | TRBV5-1 | . | few | TGCGCCAGCAGCTTGGTTTCAGGGGCGAAGCGTTACGAGCAGTACTTC | CASSLVSGAKRYEQYF
TRBJ1-2 | 16 | TRBV27 | TRBD1 | many | TGTGCCAGCCGAGGGAGGAATTCGCAGGGGGAATATGGCTACACCTTC | CASRGRNSQGEYGYTF
TRBJ1-1 | 14 | TRBV7-8 | . | many | TGTGCCAGCAGCTTAGCGGGTCAGCCCTCAGGGGCTTTCTTT | CASSLAGQPSGAFF
TRBJ1-1 | 13 | TRBV12-3/TRBV12-4 | TRBD1 | many | TGTGCCAGCAGCCACAGGGGGAGCACTGAAGCTTTCTTT | CASSHRGSTEAFF
TRBJ2-7 | 17 | TRBV27 | . | many | TGTGCCAGCAGTTTATCTGGCCCCGCGGACAGAGGCTACGAGCAGTACTTC | CASSLSGPADRGYEQYF
TRBJ1-5 | 12 | TRBV20-1 | . | many | TGCAGTGCTAACAGGGTCAATCAGCCCCAGCATTTT | CSANRVNQPQHF
TRBJ1-5 | 14 | TRBV2 | TRBD1 | . | TGTGCCAGCAGGGCCCTCCAGGGGGATCAGCCCCAGCATTTT | CASRALQGDQPQHF
TRBJ1-6 | 19 | TRBV5-1 | TRBD1 | few | TGCGCCAGCAGCTCCTTTTCCGGGACAGGCGGCTCCTATAATTCACCCCTCCACTTT | CASSSFSGTGGSYNSPLHF
TRBJ2-5 | 17 | TRBV11-2 | TRBD2 | . | TGTGCCAGCAGCTCTGGACTAGCGGGAGGACTACAAGAGACCCAGTACTTC | CASSSGLAGGLQETQYF
TRBJ1-5 | 15 | TRBV6-2/TRBV6-3 | . | many | TGTGCCAGCAGTTACGGGGGCTCGAGGAATCAGCCCCAGCATTTT | CASSYGGSRNQPQHF
TRBJ2-2 | 14 | TRBV28 | . | many | TGTGCCAGCAGTCCCCAGACAGGTCCCGGGGAGCTGTTTTTT | CASSPQTGPGELFF
TRBJ2-5 | 17 | TRBV7-8 | TRBD2 | few | TGTGCCAGCAGCTTAGCCAGGGCGTCTAGCGGGGGGCTTACCCAGTACTTC | CASSLARASSGGLTQYF
TRBJ1-5 | 14 | TRBV30 | . | . | TGTGCCTGGAGTGCAGACAATAGCAATCAGCCCCAGCATTTT | CAWSADNSNQPQHF
TRBJ1-1 | 13 | TRBV29-1 | . | many | TGCAGCGTTGTGGAGGGGTCAGGGACTGAAGCTTTCTTT | CSVVEGSGTEAFF
TRBJ1-1 | 13 | TRBV5-1 | . | many | TGCGCCAGCAGTCAGGCCGTGAACACTGAAGCTTTCTTT | CASSQAVNTEAFF
TRBJ2-6 | 16 | TRBV25-1 | . | . | TGTGCCAGCAGTGAGACGGACTCCTCTGGGGCCAACGTCCTGACTTTC | CASSETDSSGANVLTF
TRBJ2-5 | 14 | TRBV12-3/TRBV12-4 | TRBD1 | many | TGTGCCAGCAGTTACCCCGACAGGGGAGAGACCCAGTACTTC | CASSYPDRGETQYF
TRBJ2-5 | 13 | TRBV6-1 | . | many | TGTGCCAGCAGCCGCGACCCGTCGGAGACCCAGTACTTC | CASSRDPSETQYF
TRBJ1-5 | 14 | TRBV7-9 | . | . | TGTGCCAGCAGCCTTGGGGGCATGGGTGGGCCCCAGCATTTT | CASSLGGMGGPQHF
TRBJ1-1 | 15 | TRBV7-8 | . | . | TGTGCCAGCAGCAATACACAAATGCTGAACACTGAAGCTTTCTTT | CASSNTQMLNTEAFF
TRBJ2-2 | 16 | TRBV12-3/TRBV12-4 | TRBD2 | few | TGTGCCAGCAGCAGACTAGCGGGAGTCGGGACCGGGGAGCTGTTTTTT | CASSRLAGVGTGELFF
TRBJ2-5 | 13 | TRBV19 | . | many | TGTGCCAGTAGTATGGGATCCTTGGAGACCCAGTACTTC | CASSMGSLETQYF
TRBJ2-5 | 18 | TRBV5-1 | TRBD1 | few | TGCGCCAGCAGCCGGAGGGGACAGGGGGCGATACCCCAAGAGACCCAGTACTTC | CASSRRGQGAIPQETQYF
TRBJ1-1 | 14 | TRBV7-2 | TRBD1 | many | TGTGCCAGCAGCTGGACAGGGTTTGTGACTGAAGCTTTCTTT | CASSWTGFVTEAFF
TRBJ1-6 | 13 | TRBV6-4 | . | few | TGTGCCAGCAGCCCCGACAGTTCCTCACCCCTCCACTTT | CASSPDSSSPLHF
TRBJ1-3 | 13 | TRBV30 | . | few | TGTGCCTGGAGACTGGCCTCTGGAAACACCATATATTTT | CAWRLASGNTIYF
TRBJ1-3 | 15 | TRBV10-3 | . | . | TGTGCCACCTACAGGGACGCCAGTTCTGGAAACACCATATATTTT | CATYRDASSGNTIYF
TRBJ2-5 | 16 | TRBV5-1 | . | . | TGCGCCAGCAGCTATGAACCTACAGGGAACCAAGAGACCCAGTACTTC | CASSYEPTGNQETQYF
TRBJ1-2 | 15 | TRBV12-3/TRBV12-4 | TRBD1 | . | TGTGCCAGCAGTACCTGGACAGGAACTGCCTATGGCTACACCTTC | CASSTWTGTAYGYTF
TRBJ1-2 | 13 | TRBV28 | . | many | TGTGCCAGCAGGTCCGGGACGGCCTTTGGCTACACCTTC | CASRSGTAFGYTF
TRBJ1-2 | 15 | TRBV6-5 | . | . | TGTGCCAGCAGTTCACCCCCGGGGGACGACTATGGCTACACCTTC | CASSSPPGDDYGYTF
TRBJ1-1 | 14 | TRBV12-3/TRBV12-4 | . | once | TGTGCCTGCACCAAGGGGCACTTGAACACTGAAGCTTTCTTT | CACTKGHLNTEAFF
TRBJ1-5 | 15 | TRBV12-3/TRBV12-4 | . | many | TGTGCCAGTTCTGAAGGGTTTTATAGCAATCAGCCCCAGCATTTT | CASSEGFYSNQPQHF
TRBJ2-7 | 13 | TRBV28 | TRBD2 | many | TGTGCCAGCAGTATCGTAGCGGGGGGCGAGCAGTACTTC | CASSIVAGGEQYF
TRBJ1-5 | 15 | TRBV6-1 | . | many | TGTGCCAGCAGTGATTATAGGGCTAACAATCAGCCCCAGCATTTT | CASSDYRANNQPQHF
TRBJ2-2 | 16 | TRBV12-3/TRBV12-4 | TRBD2 | many | TGTGCCAGCAAAGGGGCGGGGGTCACGAACACCGGGGAGCTGTTTTTT | CASKGAGVTNTGELFF
TRBJ1-1 | 15 | TRBV12-3/TRBV12-4 | . | . | TGTGCCAGTAGACGGGACCCTCGGACGAACACTGAAGCTTTCTTT | CASRRDPRTNTEAFF
TRBJ2-7 | 20 | TRBV20-1 | TRBD1 | . | TGCAGTGCTAGAGGACGACCCGGGACAGGTGCCTTTTTACTCCGGGACGAGCAGTACTTC | CSARGRPGTGAFLLRDEQYF
TRBJ1-2 | 13 | TRBV28 | . | many | TGTGCCAGCATCGGGGCGAACTACTATGGCTACACCTTC | CASIGANYYGYTF
TRBJ1-5 | 13 | TRBV28 | . | many | TGTGCCAGCAGTCCGGGTTTCAATCAGCCCCAGCATTTT | CASSPGFNQPQHF
TRBJ2-7 | 15 | TRBV24-1 | . | many | TGTGCCACCAGTGAGGGGCGGGACAGAGCTTACGAGCAGTACTTC | CATSEGRDRAYEQYF
TRBJ2-6 | 16 | TRBV6-1 | . | many | TGTGCCAGCAGTGAAGAAGTCGGCTCTGGGGCCAACGTCCTGACTTTC | CASSEEVGSGANVLTF